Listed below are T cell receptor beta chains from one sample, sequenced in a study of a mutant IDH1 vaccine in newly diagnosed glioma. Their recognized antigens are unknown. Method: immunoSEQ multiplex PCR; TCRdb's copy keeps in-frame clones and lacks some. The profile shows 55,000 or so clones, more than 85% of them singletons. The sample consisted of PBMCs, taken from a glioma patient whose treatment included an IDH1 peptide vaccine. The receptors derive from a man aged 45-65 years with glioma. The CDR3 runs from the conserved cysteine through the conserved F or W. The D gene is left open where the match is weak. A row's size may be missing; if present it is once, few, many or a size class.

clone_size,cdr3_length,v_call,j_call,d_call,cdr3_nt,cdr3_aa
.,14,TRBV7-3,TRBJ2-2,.,TGTGCCAGCAGCTTATCTGGTCGGACCGGGGAGCTGTTTTTT,CASSLSGRTGELFF
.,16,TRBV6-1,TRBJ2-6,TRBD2,TGTGCCATCAGTGCTAGCGGGAGCTCTGGGGCCAACGTCCTGACTTTC,CAISASGSSGANVLTF
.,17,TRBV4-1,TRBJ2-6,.,TGCGCCAGCAGCCAAGTAAGCGGGCGCTCTGGGGCCAACGTCCTGACTTTC,CASSQVSGRSGANVLTF
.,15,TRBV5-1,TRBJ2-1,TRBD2,TGCGCCAGCAGCTTGGTGCTAGCGGTTAAGGGCGAGCAGTTCTTC,CASSLVLAVKGEQFF
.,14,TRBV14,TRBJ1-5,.,TGTGCCAGCAGCCAAGGAGGGAGTGGTGAGCCCCAGCATTTT,CASSQGGSGEPQHF
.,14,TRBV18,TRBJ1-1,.,TGTGCCAGCTCACCAAACCGGGACCCCTTGGGGGCTTTCTTT,CASSPNRDPLGAFF
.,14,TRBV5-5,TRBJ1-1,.,TGTGCCAGCAGCTTGAGGCAGGGTAACACTGAAGCTTTCTTT,CASSLRQGNTEAFF
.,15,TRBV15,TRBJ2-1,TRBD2,TGTGCCACCAGCAGTGCGGCGACTAGCGGTAATGAGCAGTTCTTC,CATSSAATSGNEQFF
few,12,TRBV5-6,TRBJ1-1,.,TGTGCCAGCAGCTTTTTTAACACTGAAGCTTTCTTT,CASSFFNTEAFF
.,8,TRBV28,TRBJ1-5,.,TGTGCCTCGGAACCCCAGCATTTT,CASEPQHF
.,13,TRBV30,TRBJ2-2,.,TGTGCCTACCGCAGGGGCGTTACCGGGGAGCTGTTTTTT,CAYRRGVTGELFF
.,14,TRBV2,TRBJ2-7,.,TGTGCCAGCAGTGGGGGCCGAGCAGGGCACGAGCAGTACTTC,CASSGGRAGHEQYF
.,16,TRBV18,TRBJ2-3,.,TGTGCCAGCTCACCACAGCTGAACCGGGGGACAGATACGCAGTATTTT,CASSPQLNRGTDTQYF
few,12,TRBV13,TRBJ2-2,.,TGTGCCAGCAGTCACTTCACCGGGGAGCTGTTTTTT,CASSHFTGELFF
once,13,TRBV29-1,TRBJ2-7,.,TGCAGCGTTGTTCCGCGGGACTCCTACGAGCAGTACTTC,CSVVPRDSYEQYF
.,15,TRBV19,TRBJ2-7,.,TGTGCCAGTAGTATTGGGACCCAGGGAACCTACGAGCAGTACTTC,CASSIGTQGTYEQYF
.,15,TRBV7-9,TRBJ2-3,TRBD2,TGTGCCAGCAGCCCGGGACTAGCTCGGACAGATACGCAGTATTTT,CASSPGLARTDTQYF
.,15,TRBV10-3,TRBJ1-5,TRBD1,TGTGCCACCGGGACAGGGGGGAATAGCAATCAGCCCCAGCATTTT,CATGTGGNSNQPQHF
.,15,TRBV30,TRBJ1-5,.,TGTGCCTGGAGTGTATCCGGGGGAGGCAATCAGCCCCAGCATTTT,CAWSVSGGGNQPQHF
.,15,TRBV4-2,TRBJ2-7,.,TGTGCCAGCAGCTCCCCAGGGGGGGATTCCTACGAGCAGTACTTC,CASSSPGGDSYEQYF
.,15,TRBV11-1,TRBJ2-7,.,TGTGCCAGCAGCTTAGGACTACTGGGATCCTACGAGCAGTACTTC,CASSLGLLGSYEQYF
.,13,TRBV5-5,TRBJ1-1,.,TGTGCCAGCAGCTTACAGGCCCACACTGAAGCTTTCTTT,CASSLQAHTEAFF
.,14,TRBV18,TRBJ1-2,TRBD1,TGTGCCAGCTCACCTATAACAGGGGTCGATGGCTACACCTTC,CASSPITGVDGYTF
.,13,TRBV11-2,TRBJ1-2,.,TGTGCCAGCAGCTTAGATTACAGATATGGCTACACCTTC,CASSLDYRYGYTF
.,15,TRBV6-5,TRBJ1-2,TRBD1,TGTGCCAGCAGATATGGGACAGGGGTGGCCTATGGCTACACCTTC,CASRYGTGVAYGYTF
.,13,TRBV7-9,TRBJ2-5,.,TGTGCCAGCAGCTTAGTCGGGGCGGAGACCCAGTACTTC,CASSLVGAETQYF
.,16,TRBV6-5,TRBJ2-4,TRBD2,TGTGCCAGCAGTTACGGAGTCCCGGGAGGTGGAAACATTCAGTACTTC,CASSYGVPGGGNIQYF
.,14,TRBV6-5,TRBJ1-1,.,TGTGCCAGCAGTTACCTTGGGTTCGGCACTGAAGCTTTCTTT,CASSYLGFGTEAFF
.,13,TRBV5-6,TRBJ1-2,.,TGTGCCAGCAGCTTGACAGGGACTTATGGCTACACCTTC,CASSLTGTYGYTF
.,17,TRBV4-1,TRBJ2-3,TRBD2,TGCGCCAGCAGCCCACAAGGGGGCGGACTAGCGACAGATACGCAGTATTTT,CASSPQGGGLATDTQYF
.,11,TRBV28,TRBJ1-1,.,TGTGCCAGCAGTAGGGGCGCTGAAGCTTTCTTT,CASSRGAEAFF
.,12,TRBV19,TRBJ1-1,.,TGTGCCAGTAGTATTCCGAACACTGAAGCTTTCTTT,CASSIPNTEAFF
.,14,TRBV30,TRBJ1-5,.,TGTGCCTGGAGGGTCCCCTCGGGCAATCAGCCCCAGCATTTT,CAWRVPSGNQPQHF
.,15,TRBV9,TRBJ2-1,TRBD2,TGTGCCAGCACCAAGGGGACTAGCGGGAGCGATGAGCAGTTCTTC,CASTKGTSGSDEQFF
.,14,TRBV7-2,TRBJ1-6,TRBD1,TGTGCCAGCAACAGGGACAGTTATAATTCACCCCTCCACTTT,CASNRDSYNSPLHF
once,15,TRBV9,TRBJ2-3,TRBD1,TGTGCCAGCAGAGAGGGACAGGGCAGCACAGATACGCAGTATTTT,CASREGQGSTDTQYF
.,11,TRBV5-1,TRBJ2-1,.,TGCGCCAGCAGCGCCAACAATGAGCAGTTCTTC,CASSANNEQFF
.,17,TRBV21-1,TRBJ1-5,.,TGTGCCAGCAGCCGAAAAGGTACAGGGGGCAGCAATCAGCCCCAGCATTTT,CASSRKGTGGSNQPQHF
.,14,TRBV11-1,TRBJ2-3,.,TGTGCCAGCAGCTTAGCAACAGGGACAGATACGCAGTATTTT,CASSLATGTDTQYF
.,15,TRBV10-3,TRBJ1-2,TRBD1,TGTGCCATCAGTGAGTTTGAGGGGGCCGGCTATGGCTACACCTTC,CAISEFEGAGYGYTF
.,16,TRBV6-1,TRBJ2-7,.,TGTGCCAGCAGTGATGGGACTCGAGGACTTCTGTACGAGCAGTACTTC,CASSDGTRGLLYEQYF
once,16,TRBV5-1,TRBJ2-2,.,TGCGCCAGCAGCTTGGGCGCCCGAACGAACACCGGGGAGCTGTTTTTT,CASSLGARTNTGELFF
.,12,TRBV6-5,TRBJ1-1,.,TGTGCCAGCACCCCCCCTGGGGGGAGAGCTTTCTTT,CASTPPGGRAFF
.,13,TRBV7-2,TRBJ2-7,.,TGTGCCAGCAGCTTACAGGGCCCCTACGAGCAGTACTTC,CASSLQGPYEQYF
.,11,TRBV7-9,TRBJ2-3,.,TGTGCCAGCAGCTTACCAGATACGCAGTATTTT,CASSLPDTQYF
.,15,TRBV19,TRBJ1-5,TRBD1,TGTGCCAGTAGCTGGACAGGGGGCCAAGGACAGCCCCAGCATTTT,CASSWTGGQGQPQHF
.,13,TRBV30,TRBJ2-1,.,TGTGCCTGGAGTCAGCAGGGTCCGGATGAGCAGTTCTTC,CAWSQQGPDEQFF
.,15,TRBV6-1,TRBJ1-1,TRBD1,TGTGCCAGCAGATCCCTTGGGCAGGGGGCCACTGAAGCTTTCTTT,CASRSLGQGATEAFF
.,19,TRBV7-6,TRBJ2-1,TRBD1,TGTGCCAGCAGCTTAGCGGACAGGGGGAGAACAAGCTCCTACAATGAGCAGTTCTTC,CASSLADRGRTSSYNEQFF
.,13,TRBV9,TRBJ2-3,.,TGTGCCAGCAGCGTGGGCGGCACAGATACGCAGTATTTT,CASSVGGTDTQYF
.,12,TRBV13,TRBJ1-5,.,TGTGCCAGCAGCCGCGGGAGGGAGCCCCAGCATTTT,CASSRGREPQHF
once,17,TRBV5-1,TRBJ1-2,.,TGCGCCAGCAGCTTGAAGGGCGTCTTATGGGACACGTATGGCTACACCTTC,CASSLKGVLWDTYGYTF
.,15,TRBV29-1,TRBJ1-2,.,TGCAGCGTTGATGCGGGGGACGAAGCTAACTATGGCTACACCTTC,CSVDAGDEANYGYTF
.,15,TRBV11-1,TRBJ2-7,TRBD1,TGTGCCAGCAGCTTACGAGGGGGCTTTCTCTACGAGCAGTACTTC,CASSLRGGFLYEQYF
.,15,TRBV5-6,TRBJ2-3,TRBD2,TGTGCCAGCAGCTTGGTACTAGCGGGGGGTCCTTCAGGGTATTTT,CASSLVLAGGPSGYF
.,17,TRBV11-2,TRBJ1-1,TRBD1,TGTGCCAGCAGCTTAGCCCGTGACAGGGTGGTGGACACTGAAGCTTTCTTT,CASSLARDRVVDTEAFF
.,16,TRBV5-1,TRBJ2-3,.,TGCGCCAGCAGCCTCCCGCAGACAGGCTACGGAGATACGCAGTATTTT,CASSLPQTGYGDTQYF
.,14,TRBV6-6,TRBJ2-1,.,TGTGCCAGCAGTTACGAGGGGAGGAACAATGAGCAGTTCTTC,CASSYEGRNNEQFF
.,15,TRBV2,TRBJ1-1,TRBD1,TGTGCCAGCAGTGTGCAAGGACAGGGGGGCACTGAAGCTTTCTTT,CASSVQGQGGTEAFF